This T cell receptor (beta chain) was observed in a study of cytomegalovirus exposure and HLA in healthy donors. Study-level information: Within the Caucasian-associated ancestry cluster were about 81% of the 398 genotyped donors.

Turning to this clone: Its matching antigen is unknown.

The CDR3 contains 15 residues. Germline CDR1 is LNHDA and CDR2 is SQIVND (reference sequence). Trimming removed 5 bases from V and 7 bases from J, with 20 bases in between. Study-level points and caveats: A previous analysis found most TCR beta V segments productive roughly 87% or roughly 30% of the time. The study listed around 150 cytomegalovirus-associated TCR beta chains.

The PCR employed 60 Vbeta primers together with 13 Jbeta primers. Method: immunoSEQ multiplex PCR; TCRdb's copy keeps in-frame clones and lacks some. The sample holds about 130,000 clones, roughly 9% seen once. The chain recombines TRBV19 with TRBJ1-2, with D maybe TRBD1 (6 bases). Material for sequencing was PBMCs. The TCR originated in a woman aged 40 to 55 in good health and CMV-seropositive. The CDR3 sequence is CASSPQGGGAFGYTF. CDR3 DNA sequence: TGTGCCAGTAGTCCCCAGGGTGGGGGGGCGTTTGGCTACACCTTC.